The 11 T cell receptor beta chains below were found in one sample sequenced in a study of T cells after yellow fever vaccination. A single record per CDR3 protein comes from TCRdb applying MiXCR to the 5' RACE reads. The sample consists of almost 30,000 distinct CDR3 sequences, over 5% of them appearing once. Sample: PBMCs, either bulk or a sorted T-cell subset (CD4+, CD8+, memory, or dextramer-sorted; not recorded which), taken on the day of the yellow fever booster vaccination. The receptors here all came from a man aged 25 to 40 who received the YFV17D yellow fever vaccine.

V and J are TRBV7-9 and TRBJ2-7, with no clear D. The V and J ends lost 7 bases and 1 base respectively, with 14 bases between them. The length of the CDR3 is 14 residues. CDR1 and CDR2 (germline): SEHNR, FQNEAQ (reference sequence). The CDR3 reads CASKGVGISYEQYF. DNA of the CDR3: TGTGCCAGCAAAGGTGTAGGCATTTCCTACGAGCAGTACTTC. The full variable domain, completed using reference TRBV7-9 and TRBJ2-7, is DTGVSQNPRHKITKRGQNVTFRCDPISEHNRLYWYRQTLGQGPEFLTYFQNEAQLEKSRLLSDRFSAERPKGSFSTLEIQRTEQGDSAMYLCASKGVGISYEQYFGPGTRLTVT.

This clonotype was seen ten or more times. The J gene is TRBJ2-1, the V gene TRBV11-2; 10 bases agree with TRBD2. Germline V gives CDR1 SGHAT, CDR2 FQNNGV. V was clipped by 4 bases and J by 10 bases; unmatched bases: 10. The length of the CDR3 is 15 residues. The CDR3 DNA reads TGTGCCAGCAGCTCTTTAGCGGGAGGCGACTTGGAGCAGTTCTTC. It codes for CASSSLAGGDLEQFF.

In this sample, this clonotype turned up many times. The V gene is TRBV12-3 or TRBV12-4, the J gene TRBJ2-4; D may match TRBD1 or TRBD2 (6 bases each). This CDR3 comprises 16 residues. Deletions cut 0 bases from V and 11 bases from J, with 20 bases between. CDR3 residues: CASSLARDILLGVQYF. In nucleotides, the CDR3 is TGTGCCAGCAGTTTAGCGCGGGACATACTCCTAGGTGTTCAGTACTTC.

This clonotype was seen many times. The chain couples TRBV18 to TRBJ2-7, with D perhaps matching TRBD2 (7 bases). From germline, CDR1 is KGHSH and CDR2 LQKENI. Trimming stripped 5 bases from V and 0 bases from J, with 20 bases between. CDR3 length: 17 residues. The CDR3 DNA reads TGTGCCAGCTCAAGGGGGGGGTATACAGGCCGCTCCTACGAGCAGTACTTC. It is translated as CASSRGGYTGRSYEQYF.

The V call is TRBV6-2 or TRBV6-3, the J call TRBJ2-7; no clear D gene. This CDR3 has 14 amino acids. The germline gives CDR1 MNHEY, CDR2 SVGEGT. V was shortened by 0 bases and J by 3 bases, with 9 bases between the two germline ends. CDR3 DNA sequence: TGTGCCAGCAGTTACTCCGGTGTAGACTACGAGCAGTACTTC. Translation gives CASSYSGVDYEQYF.

This clonotype was seen more than once but under ten times. The chain carries TRBV5-1 and TRBJ2-5, with D perhaps TRBD1 (5 bases). Trimming shortened V by 2 bases and J by 5 bases, and 19 bases separated the two germline ends. This CDR3 has 16 residues. CDR1 SGHRS and CDR2 YFSETQ come from the germline V gene. This CDR3 reads CASSFFTGRSGETQYF. Written as DNA, the CDR3 is TGCGCCAGCAGCTTTTTCACTGGTCGGTCAGGGGAGACCCAGTACTTC.

This clonotype was seen a handful of times. The chain carries TRBV12-3 or TRBV12-4 and TRBJ2-3; TRBD2 matches at 7 bases. V was pared by 1 base and J by 0 bases, with 4 bases of the junction left unmatched. The CDR3 length is 16 residues. The CDR3 DNA reads as TGTGCCAGCAGTTTAGATACTAGCGCTAGCACAGATACGCAGTATTTT. Amino acid sequence: CASSLDTSASTDTQYF.

This clonotype has ten or more counts. The J gene is TRBJ1-1, the V gene TRBV6-1; TRBD1 is a possible D gene (5 bases). Trimming removed 7 bases from V and 3 bases from J, with 15 bases in between. Germline V gene sequence: CDR1 MNHNS, CDR2 SASEGT. The CDR3 is made up of 14 amino acids. CDR3 protein: CASIAGGGDTEAFF. The CDR3 coding sequence is TGTGCCAGCATAGCTGGCGGGGGTGACACTGAAGCTTTCTTT.

In its sample, this clonotype was seen a few times. The chain combines TRBV4-3 with TRBJ1-2; D ambiguous. The length of the CDR3 is 15 residues. The germline CDR1 and CDR2 sequences are LGHNA and YSLEER. V lost 1 base, J lost 4 bases, and 13 bases lay in between. In nucleotides, the CDR3 is TGCGCCAGCAGCCAAGGAATTGAGGGTTCCTATGGCTACACCTTC. Translating gives CASSQGIEGSYGYTF.

This clonotype was seen repeatedly, ten times or more. The rearrangement uses TRBV5-6 and TRBJ2-3, with TRBD2 identical over 8 bases. V was pared by 4 bases and J by 0 bases, with 4 bases of the junction left unmatched. CDR3 length equals 15 residues. The V gene's germline CDR1 is SGHDT and CDR2 YYEEEE. CDR3 nucleotides: TGTGCCAGCAGCCGTAGCGGGATTAGCACAGATACGCAGTATTTT. This translates into CASSRSGISTDTQYF.

This clonotype was picked up many times. The rearrangement uses TRBV20-1 and TRBJ2-7; no clear D gene. The CDR3 spans 14 residues. Trimming stripped 0 bases from V and 7 bases from J, with 16 bases between. Germline-derived CDR1 and CDR2 are DFQATT and SNEGSKA (reference sequence). In nucleotides, the CDR3 is TGCAGTGCTAGAGATCAGGCTAGGGTGGGGGAGCAGTACTTC. This codes for CSARDQARVGEQYF.